This passage covers 10 T cell receptor beta chains from one sample sequenced in a study of T cells after posttransplantation cyclophosphamide. The protocol was immunoSEQ multiplex PCR, while the TCRdb copy is restricted to in-frame clones and leaves out a portion. The table lists 4,500 to 6,000 clones, approximately 73% of them singletons. Controls had myeloablative marrow grafts with methotrexate and calcineurin inhibitor, sampled at 1 year. The specimen comprised PBMCs, sampled around 300 days after allogeneic stem cell transplant with calcineurin inhibitor and methotrexate. The receptors derive from a female patient aged 50 to 60 who received an allogeneic stem cell transplant from an unrelated donor, was CMV-positive, and had acute and chronic GVHD. Some T cells could come from the graft donor.

This clone has a handful of counts. This chain joins TRBV30 and TRBJ1-1; 8 nucleotides line up with TRBD1. The CDR3 is 14 amino acids. The germline V gene has CDR1 GTSNPN and CDR2 SVGIG (reference sequence). Trimming removed 5 bases from V and 0 bases from J; junction bases left unmatched: 5. CDR3 amino acids: CAWGQGVVNTEAFF. The CDR3 DNA reads as TGTGCCTGGGGACAGGGAGTGGTGAACACTGAAGCTTTCTTT. Combining the CDR3 with reference TRBV30 and TRBJ1-1 gives the whole variable domain SQTIHQWPATLVQPVGSPLSLECTVEGTSNPNLYWYRQAAGRGLQLLFYSVGIGQISSEVPQNLSASRPQDRQFILSSKKLLLSDSGFYLCAWGQGVVNTEAFFGQGTRLTVV.

The chain employs TRBV19 and TRBJ2-7; 7 positions match TRBD2. V shed 3 bases and J 5 bases; nucleotides not matched to a gene: 4. Germline V CDR1 and CDR2: LNHDA, SQIVND (reference sequence). The CDR3 runs to 13 residues. The CDR3 loop is CASSIRGGDEQYF. CDR3 DNA sequence: TGTGCCAGTAGTATTAGGGGAGGGGACGAGCAGTACTTC.

V is TRBV18 and J is TRBJ1-1; maybe TRBD1 (6 bases). The CDR3 contains 13 residues. Germline V gene lookup returns CDR1 KGHSH and CDR2 LQKENI. Trimming cost V 5 bases and J 1 base, with 8 bases left between them. CDR3 in amino acids: CASSEQGNTEAFF. The CDR3 DNA reads TGTGCCAGCTCAGAACAGGGGAACACTGAAGCTTTCTTT.

The chain links TRBV7-8 to TRBJ2-1; 8 nucleotides line up with TRBD2. Germline V gives CDR1 SGHVS, CDR2 FQNEAQ. V lost 5 bases and J lost 10; bases outside the gene matches: 4. This CDR3 has 12 amino acids. The CDR3 DNA reads as TGTGCCAGCAGCGAGACTAGCGTGGAGCAGTTCTTC. Residues: CASSETSVEQFF.

This chain links TRBV9 with TRBJ2-3, with 8 bases that match TRBD1. V shed 0 bases, J shed 0 bases, and the junction held 0 bases outside the gene matches. CDR1 and CDR2 (germline): SGDLS, YYNGEE. The CDR3 is 15 residues long. CDR3 protein: CASSVGQGSTDTQYF. The DNA for the CDR3 is TGTGCCAGCAGCGTAGGACAGGGGAGCACAGATACGCAGTATTTT. The variable domain in full, with the rest retrieved from reference TRBV9 and TRBJ2-3, is DSGVTQTPKHLITATGQRVTLRCSPRSGDLSVYWYQQSLDQGLQFLIQYYNGEERAKGNILERFSAQQFPDLHSELNLSSLELGDSALYFCASSVGQGSTDTQYFGPGTRLTVL.

This clone turned up a few times. The genes are TRBV7-6 and TRBJ2-7, with D perhaps matching TRBD2 (6 bases). This CDR3 comprises 16 residues. V was trimmed by 3 bases and J by 5 bases, leaving 20 bases between them. The germline CDR1 and CDR2 sequences are SGHVS and FNYEAQ. CDR3 residues: CASSFSRPGGMDEQYF. Written as DNA, the CDR3 is TGTGCCAGCAGCTTTTCGCGGCCGGGCGGGATGGACGAGCAGTACTTC.

The V gene is TRBV9, the J gene TRBJ2-3; D might be TRBD2 (6 bases). The CDR3 length is 17 residues. The germline V gene has CDR1 SGDLS and CDR2 YYNGEE. The germline V and J ends were trimmed by 0 bases and 2 bases, with 16 bases remaining between them. The CDR3 loop reads CASSVEEGRWSTDTQYF. For the CDR3, the DNA is TGTGCCAGCAGCGTAGAGGAGGGGAGGTGGTCCACAGATACGCAGTATTTT. Full variable domain (remainder filled in from reference TRBV9 and TRBJ2-3): DSGVTQTPKHLITATGQRVTLRCSPRSGDLSVYWYQQSLDQGLQFLIQYYNGEERAKGNILERFSAQQFPDLHSELNLSSLELGDSALYFCASSVEEGRWSTDTQYFGPGTRLTVL.

The chain has TRBV5-4 and TRBJ2-5, with a weak D call TRBD1 (5 bases). Germline CDR1 reads SGHNT; CDR2 reads YYREEE (reference sequence). The germline V and J ends were trimmed by 4 bases and 5 bases, with 12 bases remaining between them. The CDR3 extends over 13 amino acids. The CDR3, as DNA: TGTGCCAGCAGCCAGGACATAGGGGAGACCCAGTACTTC. Translating gives CASSQDIGETQYF.

As for this clone: This sample also contains other DNA sequences that code for the same CDR3. The rearrangement links TRBV7-7 to TRBJ1-2, with D possibly TRBD1 on 5 matching bases. Germline V gene lookup returns CDR1 SSHAT and CDR2 FNYEAQ (reference sequence). The CDR3 has 15 amino acids. Trimming left V 5 bases short and J 3 bases short, with 16 bases between. The CDR3 nucleotides are TGTGCCAGCAGCCCCCTAGATGGAGGGGACTATGGCTACACCTTC. Residues: CASSPLDGGDYGYTF.

V and J are TRBV7-2 and TRBJ1-6, with 9 bases matching TRBD1. J gave up 5 bases and V 3 bases, and 5 bases lay outside the gene matches. Germline CDR1 and CDR2: SGHTA and FQGNSA. CDR3 size: 16 residues. Written as DNA, the CDR3 is TGTGCCAGCAGCTTGGGGACAGGGAGACATAATTCACCCCTCCACTTT. Translating it yields CASSLGTGRHNSPLHF.